Listed here is a single T cell receptor (beta chain). This clone occurred a few times. Its cognate antigen has yet to be identified. One base away there is no much larger clone; base qualities are not given. The sample is drawn from a study of T cells after posttransplantation cyclophosphamide (TCRdb year 2016). In terms of the full investigation: The study tracked T cell repertoire reconstitution by TRB sequencing after myeloablative bone marrow transplantation using posttransplantation cyclophosphamide as GVHD prophylaxis. Samples from a few dozen PTCy-treated patients, along with samples from around 16 of their related bone marrow donors, underwent antigen receptor sequencing. TRA and TRB clonality were tightly correlated in several samples, so subsequent TCR analyses focused on TRB only. Up to about 3 additional blood samples from 2 to 5.2 years after transplant were also TRB-sequenced in 3 patients, as was pretransplant blood from several patients. Blood from every one of the 30 to 35 PTCy patients who had 1-year posttransplant specimens underwent TRB sequencing. Public TRB sequences were compared against a database of over 3,000 sequences linked to responses to pathogens, tumor antigens, self-antigens and alloantigens. General study outcomes and caveats: At 1-2 months, donor-recipient similarity was low but rose over the first year, and the later blood repertoires were often dominated by donor CD8+ memory clones. Across a few dozen patients, TRB clonality was highly associated with recipient CMV seropositivity and CMV reactivation, and diversity in PTCy patients was similar to diversity in CNI/methotrexate controls. The TRB repertoires of T cells infiltrating skin or the GI tract showed only limited overlap with the TRB repertoires found in blood.

Genomic DNA was used for TRB sequencing, which was performed with the immunoSEQ assay at survey resolution or with the hsTCRB kit. Per the original workflow: The immunoSEQ software handled initial read processing, and the LymphoSeq R package was used for repertoire analyses. For each TRB dataset, clonality was calculated as 1 minus normalized Shannon entropy, and the Gini coefficient was computed as well. To infer phenotypes in unsorted samples, TRB sequences from sorted subsets of the recipient or donor were mapped onto unsorted samples from the same recipient. The table was pulled from immuneACCESS by TCRdb, which kept in-frame rearrangements only. Such tables lose some clones; where checked, under half of the loss comes from unresolved V genes, and the rest has no known cause. V, J and clone size derive from that table, while D and trimming were established from the DNA sequence. This sample has approximately 11,000 clones in its table, and about nine tenths of those were observed once. The leading ten clones occupy roughly 27% of the sample.

The CDR3 covers 15 residues, taking in both the cysteine and the phenylalanine. The read is trimmed to its CDR3 DNA, 45 bases read in frame from base 1. Per the germline V gene (reference sequence), LNHDA is the CDR1 and SQIVND is the CDR2. V loses 7 bases at its end and J loses 5 bases; junction bases beyond the gene matches: 12. The meaning of the sample's treatment or condition label: high-dose cyclophosphamide on days +3 and +4 as single-agent GVHD prophylaxis. For conditioning, the PTCy patients got busulfan and fludarabine, then a related or unrelated marrow graft, followed by cyclophosphamide on days +3 and +4. PTCy-treated patients were drawn from a prospective multi-institutional clinical trial. Peripheral blood and bone marrow mononuclear cells were isolated by Ficoll-Hypaque density centrifugation and were cryopreserved. FACS on a FACSAria II was used to sort CD4+ and CD8+ T cells, including the naive and memory subsets.

The TCR originated in a young adult male patient who received an allogeneic stem cell transplant from a related donor, was CMV-positive, and had acute GVHD only. Some T cells may have been brought in with the graft after a transplant. The chain joins TRBV19 to TRBJ1-2, with TRBD1 identical over 8 junction bases. The sequencing here drew on CD4+ T cells sorted from PBMCs, taken after allogeneic stem cell transplant with posttransplant cyclophosphamide. In nucleotides, the sequence is TGTGCCAGTAAGGGAAGACAGGGGCTGTCTTATGGCTACACCTTC. It codes for CASKGRQGLSYGYTF.